This TCR beta chain was recovered during a study of blood T cell repertoires in COVID-19. Method: immunoSEQ multiplex PCR; TCRdb's copy keeps in-frame clones and lacks some. Among tens of thousands of clones, 86% were seen once, and the ten largest hold about 24%. Germline V gene data show CDR1 as MDHEN and CDR2 as SYDVKM. J gave up 7 bases and V 4 bases, and 14 bases lay outside the gene matches. This CDR3 has 16 residues. The gene calls are TRBV28 and TRBJ1-1, with 8 nucleotides matching TRBD1. Sample: peripheral blood. This receptor was taken from a woman aged 80 or over in a cohort sampled during active or convalescent COVID-19. The CDR3 here is CASSSGIGRGRDEAFF. The CDR3 region has the DNA TGTGCCAGCAGTTCGGGGATAGGCAGGGGGCGGGATGAAGCTTTCTTT.